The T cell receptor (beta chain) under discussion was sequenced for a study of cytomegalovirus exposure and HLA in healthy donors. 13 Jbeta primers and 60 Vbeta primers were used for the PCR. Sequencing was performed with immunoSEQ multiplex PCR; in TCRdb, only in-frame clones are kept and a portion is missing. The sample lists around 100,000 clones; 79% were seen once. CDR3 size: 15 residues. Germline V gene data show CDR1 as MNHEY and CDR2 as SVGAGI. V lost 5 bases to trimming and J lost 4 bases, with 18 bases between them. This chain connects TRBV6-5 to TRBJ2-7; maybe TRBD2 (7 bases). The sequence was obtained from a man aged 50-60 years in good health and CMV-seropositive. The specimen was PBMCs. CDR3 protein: CASSGNAGALYEQYF. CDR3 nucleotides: TGTGCCAGCAGTGGGAATGCGGGGGCGTTATACGAGCAGTACTTC.